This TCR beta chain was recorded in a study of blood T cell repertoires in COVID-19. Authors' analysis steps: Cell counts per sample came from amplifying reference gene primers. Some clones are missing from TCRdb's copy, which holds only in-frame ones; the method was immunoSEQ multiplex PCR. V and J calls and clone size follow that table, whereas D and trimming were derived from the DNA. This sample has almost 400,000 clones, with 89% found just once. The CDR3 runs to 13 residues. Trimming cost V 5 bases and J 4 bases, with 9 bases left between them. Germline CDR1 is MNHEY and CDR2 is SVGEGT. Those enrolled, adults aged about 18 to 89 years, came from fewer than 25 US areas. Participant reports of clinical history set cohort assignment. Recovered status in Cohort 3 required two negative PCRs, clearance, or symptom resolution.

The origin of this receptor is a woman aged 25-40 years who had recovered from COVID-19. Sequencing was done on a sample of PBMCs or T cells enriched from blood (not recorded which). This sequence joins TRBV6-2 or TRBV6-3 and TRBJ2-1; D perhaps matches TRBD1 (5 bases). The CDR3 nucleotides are TGTGCCAGCAGTCTCGACAGTTACAATGAGCAGTTCTTC. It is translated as CASSLDSYNEQFF.